These 24 T cell receptor beta chains originate from one sample sequenced in a study of cytomegalovirus exposure and HLA in healthy donors. Here immunoSEQ multiplex PCR was the method, and the copy in TCRdb shows in-frame clones only, minus some. The sample carries roughly 130,000 clones, about 90% recorded once. The sequencing input was PBMCs. The receptors shown here come from a young man in good health and CMV-seronegative.

The CDR3 is CASSWGTSGLTGELFF. DNA for the CDR3: TGCGCCAGCAGCTGGGGGACTAGCGGGCTCACCGGGGAGCTGTTTTTT. The chain links TRBV5-1 to TRBJ2-2; 12 bases align to TRBD2. This CDR3 spans 16 amino acids. The V gene's germline CDR1 is SGHRS and CDR2 YFSETQ. With V trimmed by 3 bases and J by 4 bases, 4 bases remained unmatched.

The chain recombines TRBV5-1 with TRBJ1-3; 7 nucleotides match TRBD1. Germline V lookup: CDR1 SGHRS, CDR2 YFSETQ. This CDR3 contains 16 residues. V trimming: 4 bases; J trimming: 0 bases; junction bases outside the gene matches: 7. CDR3 loop: CASSQTGRISGNTIYF. DNA of the CDR3: TGCGCCAGCAGCCAGACAGGGAGAATCTCTGGAAACACCATATATTTT.

This chain links TRBV7-2 with TRBJ1-1; D unresolved. Looked up from germline, CDR1 is SGHTA and CDR2 is FQGNSA. This CDR3 region has 15 residues. V was cut by 3 bases and J by 3 bases, with 14 bases left in between. The CDR3 spells CASSFAALPDTEAFF. The CDR3 region has the DNA TGTGCCAGCAGCTTTGCCGCTTTGCCGGACACTGAAGCTTTCTTT.

The rearrangement links TRBV19 to TRBJ2-2, with 7 bases that match TRBD2. This CDR3 is 14 amino acids long. V was clipped by 6 bases and J by 6 bases; unmatched bases: 7. CDR1 and CDR2 from the germline V gene are LNHDA and SQIVND (reference sequence). CDR3 amino acids: CASSHGLGAGELFF. The CDR3, as DNA: TGTGCCAGTAGCCACGGACTAGGGGCCGGGGAGCTGTTTTTT.

This rearrangement joins TRBV18 to TRBJ2-7; possible D gene TRBD1, 6 bases. The length of the CDR3 is 13 residues. Germline values: CDR1 KGHSH, CDR2 LQKENI. V lost 5 bases to trimming and J lost 2 bases, with 10 bases between them. CDR3 sequence reads: CASSSGQTYEQYF. DNA of the CDR3: TGTGCCAGCTCATCCGGACAGACCTACGAGCAGTACTTC.

The chain couples TRBV6-1 to TRBJ1-2, with D perhaps matching TRBD1 (5 bases). CDR3 length: 12 residues. Trimming cost V 2 bases and J 7 bases, with 8 bases left between them. Germline values: CDR1 MNHNS, CDR2 SASEGT. In nucleotides, the CDR3 is TGTGCCAGCAGTGAATACGGGGGTGGCTACACCTTC. Translation: CASSEYGGGYTF.

To note about this clone: This sample includes further DNA sequences coding for the same CDR3. The J gene is TRBJ2-3, the V gene TRBV7-2; TRBD2 matches 10 bases. Germline CDR1 and CDR2: SGHTA and FQGNSA. The J segment lost 4 bases and the V segment lost 3 bases, leaving 4 bases of the junction unmatched. This CDR3 region has 15 residues. The CDR3, as DNA: TGTGCCAGCAGCTTTACTAGCGGGACGGCAGATACGCAGTATTTT. This translates into CASSFTSGTADTQYF.

This chain connects TRBV5-1 to TRBJ1-3; TRBD1 aligns across 7 bases. V shed 0 bases and J 1 base; nucleotides not matched to a gene: 1. The CDR3 is 15 amino acids. Per germline, CDR1 SGHRS and CDR2 YFSETQ. CDR3 nucleotides: TGCGCCAGCAGCTTGGAGGGGGCGTCTGGAAACACCATATATTTT. Amino acids: CASSLEGASGNTIYF.

On this clone: Within the sample, other DNA sequences also encode this same CDR3. The genes are TRBV6-5 and TRBJ2-7; possibly TRBD1 for D (5 bases). The CDR3 has 13 residues. V lost 6 bases and J lost 0, with 9 bases in between. Germline loops: CDR1 MNHEY, CDR2 SVGAGI. As DNA, the CDR3 is TGTGCCAGCAGCCCCGACAGCTCCTACGAGCAGTACTTC. Its translation is CASSPDSSYEQYF.

The chain recombines TRBV5-6 with TRBJ2-4; D is perhaps TRBD2 (6 bases). Trimming pared 4 bases from V and 9 bases from J, leaving 14 bases between. This CDR3 has 13 amino acids. The V gene's germline CDR1 is SGHDT and CDR2 YYEEEE. CDR3 loop: CASSLGGVGIQYF. The DNA for the CDR3 is TGTGCCAGCAGCCTTGGCGGGGTAGGCATTCAGTACTTC.

The genes are TRBV7-2 and TRBJ2-1, with 7 bases that match TRBD1. Germline V gives CDR1 SGHTA, CDR2 FQGNSA. This CDR3 contains 14 residues. Trimming removed 8 bases from V and 6 bases from J; junction bases left unmatched: 10. For the CDR3, the DNA is TGTGCCAGCTCAGGACAGGCCAACATCAATGAGCAGTTCTTC. Translating it yields CASSGQANINEQFF.

The rearrangement links TRBV30 to TRBJ2-7, with D maybe TRBD1 (6 bases). V was cut by 4 bases and J by 7 bases, with 17 bases left in between. CDR1 and CDR2 (germline): GTSNPN, SVGIG (reference sequence). CDR3 length: 13 residues. CDR3 DNA sequence: TGTGCCTGGACCGTAGGGGGTTGGGGGGAGCAGTACTTC. This encodes CAWTVGGWGEQYF. Filled out from reference TRBV30 and TRBJ2-7, the complete variable domain reads SQTIHQWPATLVQPVGSPLSLECTVEGTSNPNLYWYRQAAGRGLQLLFYSVGIGQISSEVPQNLSASRPQDRQFILSSKKLLLSDSGFYLCAWTVGGWGEQYFGPGTRLTVT.

The CDR3 is CASSRQGSSTDTQYF. The CDR3 DNA is TGTGCCAGCAGTAGGCAGGGTTCTAGCACAGATACGCAGTATTTT. The V and J genes are TRBV6-5 and TRBJ2-3; D is possibly TRBD1 (5 bases). Per the germline V gene, CDR1 is MNHEY and CDR2 is SVGAGI. This CDR3 spans 15 amino acids. V lost 5 bases to trimming and J lost 0 bases, with 12 bases between them.

This clone was observed a handful of times. The chain combines TRBV9 with TRBJ2-2; 14 nucleotides match TRBD2. The J segment lost 4 bases and the V segment lost 3 bases, leaving 2 bases of the junction unmatched. The CDR3 covers 16 residues. Germline V lookup: CDR1 SGDLS, CDR2 YYNGEE. In nucleotides, the CDR3 is TGTGCCAGCAGCGGCGGACTAGCGGGAGGCACCGGGGAGCTGTTTTTT. Protein: CASSGGLAGGTGELFF.

The chain uses TRBV15 and TRBJ2-7, with a weak D call TRBD2 (5 bases). V shed 3 bases and J shed 4 bases, with 7 bases lying between them. The germline V gene encodes CDR1 LNHNV and CDR2 YYDKDF (reference sequence). The CDR3 covers 12 residues. CDR3 sequence: CATSRGSYEQYF. The DNA for the CDR3 is TGTGCCACCAGCAGGGGGAGTTACGAGCAGTACTTC.

The sample holds one count of this clone. The rearrangement joins TRBV5-4 to TRBJ1-3; 9 bases are a match to TRBD1. This CDR3 contains 16 residues. Germline V gene sequence: CDR1 SGHNT, CDR2 YYREEE (reference sequence). The J segment lost 8 bases and the V segment lost 4 bases, leaving 13 bases of the junction unmatched. DNA for the CDR3: TGTGCCAGCAGCAAGGGGGTGGGACAGGGTCCCCACACCATATATTTT. It is translated as CASSKGVGQGPHTIYF.

This clone has only one observation. The chain uses TRBV5-1 and TRBJ1-5; possible D gene TRBD1, 6 bases. CDR3 length equals 14 residues. Per the germline V gene, CDR1 is SGHRS and CDR2 is YFSETQ. V was cut by 4 bases and J by 5 bases, with 13 bases left in between. CDR3 amino acids: CASSPTYRDQPQHF. DNA for the CDR3: TGCGCCAGCAGCCCGACGTACAGGGATCAGCCCCAGCATTTT.

The chain couples TRBV13 to TRBJ2-1; 11 nucleotides match TRBD2. Trimming at V came to 1 base and at J to 6 bases, leaving 11 bases not matched to a gene. The CDR3 runs to 18 residues. Looked up from germline, CDR1 is PRHDT and CDR2 is FYEKMQ (reference sequence). The DNA of the CDR3 is TGTGCCAGCAGCTTAGCACTAGCGGGAGCCCTAGTCTTCAATGAGCAGTTCTTC. Protein product: CASSLALAGALVFNEQFF.

This clone has just a few counts. This chain's CDR3 is CASSLTGSGSPLHF. As DNA, the CDR3 is TGCGCCAGCAGCTTGACGGGGTCGGGTTCACCCCTCCACTTT. V gene TRBV5-1 combines with J gene TRBJ1-6; D is undetermined. This CDR3 has 14 amino acids. V lost 1 base to trimming and J lost 9 bases, with 11 bases between them. Germline V gives CDR1 SGHRS, CDR2 YFSETQ.

This chain connects TRBV5-1 to TRBJ1-3, with D hard to call. Trimming took off 0 bases at V and 0 bases at J, with 4 bases between the two ends. CDR1 is SGHRS, CDR2 YFSETQ, per germline. CDR3 length: 14 residues. CDR3 bases: TGCGCCAGCAGCTTGGCCTCCTCTGGAAACACCATATATTTT. The encoded protein is CASSLASSGNTIYF. Using reference TRBV5-1 and TRBJ1-3 for the parts outside the CDR3, the full variable domain is KAGVTQTPRYLIKTRGQQVTLSCSPISGHRSVSWYQQTPGQGLQFLFEYFSETQRNKGNFPGRFSGRQFSNSRSEMNVSTLELGDSALYLCASSLASSGNTIYFGEGSWLTVV.

The chain employs TRBV30 and TRBJ2-2, with D tentatively TRBD2 (6 bases). This CDR3 is built from 14 residues. Germline V CDR1 and CDR2: GTSNPN, SVGIG (reference sequence). The V gene lost 7 bases and the J gene lost 7 bases, with 19 bases spanning the gap. In DNA form, the CDR3 reads TGTGCCTTCCCGGAGGGGAAAACGAGCGGGGAGCTGTTTTTT. Protein: CAFPEGKTSGELFF.

V and J are TRBV6-6 and TRBJ1-2; weak D call: TRBD1 (5 bases). Germline CDR1 MNHNY, CDR2 SVGAGI (reference sequence). The CDR3 is 16 amino acids. V lost 5 bases and J 4 bases, leaving 20 bases between the germline ends. CDR3 residues: CASSAPPPREGYGYTF. The CDR3 DNA is TGTGCCAGCAGTGCACCGCCCCCCAGGGAGGGCTATGGCTACACCTTC.

Only one count was recorded for this clone. V usage is TRBV7-6 and J usage is TRBJ2-7; TRBD1 agrees at 7 bases. The CDR3 covers 13 residues. V was clipped by 6 bases and J by 6 bases; unmatched bases: 8. CDR1 is SGHVS, CDR2 FNYEAQ, per germline. In DNA form, the CDR3 reads TGTGCCAGCAGTCACAACAGGGGCGCCGAGCAGTACTTC. Protein: CASSHNRGAEQYF.

V usage is TRBV7-2 and J usage is TRBJ2-2, with 11 bases aligning to TRBD1. CDR3 length: 18 amino acids. Germline V gene lookup returns CDR1 SGHTA and CDR2 FQGNSA. Unmatched junction bases numbered 9, after V lost 2 bases and J lost 4 bases. As DNA, the CDR3 is TGTGCCAGCAGCTTAAATCAACCGGGACAGGGGGTCACCGGGGAGCTGTTTTTT. Its translation: CASSLNQPGQGVTGELFF.